One sample yielded the 18 T cell receptor beta chains listed below, sequenced in a study of T-cell reconstitution after alpha-beta-depleted transplantation in children. During its preparation, the TCRbeta library received unique molecular identifiers. TCRdb analysed the PCR reads with MiXCR anew, one entry per CDR3 protein. Among more than 400,000 distinct CDR3 sequences listed, over 9.5% were seen once. Here the sequenced sample was PBMCs, mostly from graft donor cells, taken 180 days after TCRalphabeta/CD19-depleted stem cell transplant. The receptors derive from a female patient between 2 and 10 years old who had a stem cell transplant for aplastic anemia, so the T cells may come from the graft donor.

The chain employs TRBV21-1 and TRBJ2-7; the table's TRBD1 call for D was not verified on the DNA. TRBV21-1 has pseudogene status. This CDR3 spans 17 amino acids. CDR3 sequence reads: CASSNPKPDSSLRKQYV. In DNA, the CDR3 is TGTGCCAGCAGCAACCCGAAACCGGACAGTAGTCTACGGAAGCAGTACGTC.

This clonotype was found many times. The chain couples TRBV5-1 to TRBJ2-1, with TRBD1 identical over 7 bases. Unmatched junction bases numbered 10, after V lost 1 base and J lost 6 bases. The germline V gene encodes CDR1 SGHRS and CDR2 YFSETQ. This CDR3 is 16 amino acids long. Written as DNA, the CDR3 is TGCGCCAGCAGCTTGAGAAGTAACCGGGACAGCAATGAGCAGTTCTTC. Translating it yields CASSLRSNRDSNEQFF.

At least ten counts were recorded for this clonotype. V usage is TRBV4-3 and J usage is TRBJ1-2; D is perhaps TRBD1 (5 bases). The V end lost 0 bases, the J end lost 1 base, and 24 bases lay between the germline ends. There are 20 residues in the CDR3. Germline V gene lookup returns CDR1 LGHNA and CDR2 YSLEER. The CDR3 coding sequence is TGCGCCAGCAGCCAAGATTACTCCTGGGGCTACAAGCTTAATAACTATGGCTACACCTTC. This codes for CASSQDYSWGYKLNNYGYTF.

This clonotype was counted ten times or more. V is TRBV27 and J is TRBJ2-7; 11 nucleotides align to TRBD1. The CDR3 is made up of 14 amino acids. CDR1 and CDR2 from the germline V gene are MNHEY and SMNVEV (reference sequence). Trimming at V came to 6 bases and at J to 5 bases, leaving 6 bases not matched to a gene. CDR3 amino acids: CASSGQGAPHEQYF. Here the CDR3 DNA reads TGTGCCAGCAGCGGACAGGGGGCGCCTCACGAGCAGTACTTC.

The gene calls are TRBV19 and TRBJ2-3; D is undetermined. This CDR3 contains 14 residues. V lost 5 bases, J lost 1 base, and 10 bases lay in between. Germline V CDR1 and CDR2: LNHDA, SQIVND (reference sequence). The CDR3 DNA reads TGTGCCAGTAGTGGTCCACAGCGCACAGATACGCAGTATTTT. Its translation is CASSGPQRTDTQYF.

This clonotype was seen repeatedly, ten times or more. The V and J genes are TRBV28 and TRBJ2-7; no clear D gene. The CDR3 length is 11 residues. Between the trimmed V and J ends, which lost 6 bases and 9 bases, there was a span of 12 bases. Germline assignment: CDR1 MDHEN and CDR2 SYDVKM. The CDR3 sequence is CASSSPYGQYF. The CDR3 nucleotides read TGTGCCAGCAGCTCCCCTTATGGGCAGTACTTC. Full variable domain (missing parts from reference TRBV28 and TRBJ2-7): DVKVTQSSRYLVKRTGEKVFLECVQDMDHENMFWYRQDPGLGLRLIYFSYDVKMKEKGDIPEGYSVSREKKERFSLILESASTNQTSMYLCASSSPYGQYFGPGTRLTVT.

This clonotype was picked up a small number of times. V gene TRBV20-1 combines with J gene TRBJ1-1; D is perhaps TRBD1 (5 bases). This CDR3 has 16 amino acids. Germline values: CDR1 DFQATT, CDR2 SNEGSKA (reference sequence). V lost 1 base and J 0 bases, leaving 15 bases between the germline ends. The CDR3 DNA reads as TGCAGTGCTAGAGCGTCAGGGCGGAGGGTGAACACTGAAGCTTTCTTT. This codes for CSARASGRRVNTEAFF.

This clonotype was observed many times. J is TRBJ2-6 and V is TRBV5-5, with 9 bases matching TRBD1. J was trimmed by 0 bases and V by 2 bases; bases with no gene match: 6. This CDR3 region has 18 residues. The germline V gene has CDR1 SGHKS and CDR2 YYEKEE (reference sequence). The CDR3 coding sequence is TGTGCCAGCAGCTTAGGACAGGGGATCTCCTCTGGGGCCAACGTCCTGACTTTC. Encoded protein: CASSLGQGISSGANVLTF. The whole variable domain, remainder taken from reference TRBV5-5 and TRBJ2-6, is DAGVTQSPTHLIKTRGQQVTLRCSPISGHKSVSWYQQVLGQGPQFIFQYYEKEERGRGNFPDRFSARQFPNYSSELNVNALLLGDSALYLCASSLGQGISSGANVLTFGAGSRLTVL.

This clonotype has a handful of counts. The chain uses TRBV29-1 and TRBJ2-7; 8 positions agree with TRBD1. V dropped 1 base and J dropped 2; count of bases not matched to a gene: 1. Germline CDR1 reads SQVTM; CDR2 reads ANQGSEA. The CDR3 is 13 amino acids. CDR3 DNA: TGCAGCGTTGAAGGACAGGGGCCCTACGAGCAGTACTTC. The encoded protein is CSVEGQGPYEQYF.

This clonotype was recorded a few times. The genes are TRBV7-2 and TRBJ1-5; 7 bases line up with TRBD1. After removal of 5 bases from V and 3 bases from J, the junction contained 7 bases not matched to a gene. CDR3 size: 15 residues. CDR1 SGHTA and CDR2 FQGNSA come from the germline V gene. CDR3 bases: TGTGCCAGCAGCCAACGACAGGGTTTCAATCAGCCCCAGCATTTT. This codes for CASSQRQGFNQPQHF.

This clonotype occurred a few times. J is TRBJ2-7 and V is TRBV20-1, with 14 bases that match TRBD2. V shed 6 bases and J 0 bases; nucleotides not matched to a gene: 7. The CDR3 has 16 residues. CDR1 and CDR2 (germline): DFQATT, SNEGSKA (reference sequence). The CDR3 coding sequence is TGCAGTGCACGGACTAGCGGGAGGCCCAGCTCCTACGAGCAGTACTTC. Protein: CSARTSGRPSSYEQYF.

This clonotype was observed at least ten times. This CDR3 is CSARKGSSVTDTQYF. The CDR3 nucleotides read TGCAGTGCTAGGAAAGGTTCTAGCGTAACAGATACGCAGTATTTT. The V gene is TRBV20-1, the J gene TRBJ2-3, with a tentative D call TRBD2 (6 bases). The CDR3 covers 15 residues. Germline V gene lookup returns CDR1 DFQATT and CDR2 SNEGSKA (reference sequence). V lost 3 bases, J lost 3 bases, and 16 bases lay in between.

The chain carries TRBV15 and TRBJ1-5; D not resolved. Trimming removed 0 bases at V and 2 bases at J, with 5 bases between. The germline V gene has CDR1 LNHNV and CDR2 YYDKDF (reference sequence). The CDR3 length is 14 residues. In DNA form, the CDR3 reads TGTGCCACCAGCAGAGATTTCCGCAATCAGCCCCAGCATTTT. It encodes CATSRDFRNQPQHF.

V is TRBV20-1 and J is TRBJ2-3; 7 nucleotides agree with TRBD2. From germline, CDR1 is DFQATT and CDR2 SNEGSKA (reference sequence). CDR3 length: 14 residues. V lost 6 bases, J lost 1 base, and 7 bases stayed unmatched. The DNA of the CDR3 is TGCAGTGCCTCAGCGGGGCCTCGCACAGATACGCAGTATTTT. The encoded protein is CSASAGPRTDTQYF.

This chain connects TRBV12-5 to TRBJ1-1, with TRBD1 matching 7 bases. The CDR3 has 15 residues. Germline trimming cut 5 bases from V and 1 base from J; bases unmatched to any gene: 7. Germline CDR1 LGHNT, CDR2 FRNRAP. The CDR3: CASGDTGVENTEAFF. The CDR3 DNA reads as TGTGCTAGTGGTGACACAGGGGTGGAGAACACTGAAGCTTTCTTT.

This clonotype appeared once. The chain recombines TRBV28 with TRBJ1-5, with D possibly TRBD1 on 5 matching bases. V was pared by 9 bases and J by 0 bases, with 15 bases between. Germline assignment: CDR1 MDHEN and CDR2 SYDVKM. This CDR3 contains 15 residues. CDR3 in amino acids: CASKGHSLSNQPQHF. Here the CDR3 DNA reads TGTGCCAGTAAGGGGCATTCACTTAGCAATCAGCCCCAGCATTTT.

The chain links TRBV15 to TRBJ2-7, with 15 bases aligning to TRBD2. Germline V gives CDR1 LNHNV, CDR2 YYDKDF (reference sequence). Trimming at V came to 3 bases and at J to 0 bases, leaving 3 bases not matched to a gene. This CDR3 region has 17 residues. The CDR3 protein is CATSRGLAGGISYEQYF. Here the CDR3 DNA reads TGTGCCACCAGCAGGGGACTAGCGGGAGGCATCTCCTACGAGCAGTACTTC. The whole variable domain, remainder taken from reference TRBV15 and TRBJ2-7, is DAMVIQNPRYQVTQFGKPVTLSCSQTLNHNVMYWYQQKSSQAPKLLFHYYDKDFNNEADTPDNFQSRRPNTSFCFLDIRSPGLGDTAMYLCATSRGLAGGISYEQYFGPGTRLTVT.

This chain uses TRBV7-9 with TRBJ2-7; 7 nucleotides line up with TRBD2. The V gene end was trimmed by 6 bases and the J gene end by 0 bases; junction bases not matched to a gene: 8. Germline CDR1 and CDR2: SEHNR and FQNEAQ (reference sequence). The CDR3 runs 15 residues. In nucleotides, the CDR3 is TGTGCCAGCAGGGGGGGGGGAGGCCTCTCCTACGAGCAGTACTTC. Translating it yields CASRGGGGLSYEQYF.